These 8 T cell receptor beta chains came from one sample sequenced in a study of T cell responses to AZD1222 COVID-19 vaccine. Only in-frame clones appear in the TCRdb table, and some are missing; sequencing was by immunoSEQ multiplex PCR. The table has roughly 150,000 clones, about 89% seen once. The source material was peripheral blood, sampled 28 days after the second AZD1222 dose. The source is an adult who received the AZD1222 COVID-19 vaccine.

The chain combines TRBV2 with TRBJ2-7; D unclear. CDR3 length: 14 residues. Per the germline V gene, CDR1 is SNHLY and CDR2 is FYNNEI. V was shortened by 4 bases and J by 3 bases, with 13 bases between the two germline ends. The CDR3 DNA reads TGTGCCAGCAGTGGATTAAAGGATTTCTACGAGCAGTACTTC. Translation gives CASSGLKDFYEQYF.

The J gene is TRBJ2-7, the V gene TRBV5-5; D gene unclear. Germline V lookup: CDR1 SGHKS, CDR2 YYEKEE (reference sequence). The ends were cut back, 4 bases at V and 6 bases at J, with 8 bases in the middle. CDR3 size: 11 residues. In DNA, the CDR3 is TGTGCCAGCAGCCTCCTGGCCGAGCAGTACTTC. Translated: CASSLLAEQYF.

The J gene is TRBJ2-1, the V gene TRBV4-3; D is undetermined. The germline V gene encodes CDR1 LGHNA and CDR2 YSLEER. There are 14 residues in the CDR3. V was pared by 0 bases and J by 3 bases, with 6 bases between. CDR3 loop: CASSQDLVYNEQFF. The CDR3 DNA reads as TGCGCCAGCAGCCAAGACCTCGTCTACAATGAGCAGTTCTTC.

This clone was recorded once. This rearrangement joins TRBV7-2 to TRBJ2-7, with TRBD1 identical over 12 bases. J was trimmed by 7 bases and V by 5 bases; bases with no gene match: 3. CDR3 length equals 13 residues. Germline V gene lookup returns CDR1 SGHTA and CDR2 FQGNSA. The CDR3 DNA sequence: TGTGCCAGCAGCCGGGACAGGGGGCCTGAGCAGTACTTC. This codes for CASSRDRGPEQYF.

The chain employs TRBV9 and TRBJ2-3; 10 nucleotides agree with TRBD2. The junction had 3 bases not matched to a gene; V was cut back by 0 bases and J by 2 bases. CDR3 length equals 16 residues. From germline, CDR1 is SGDLS and CDR2 YYNGEE. The CDR3 coding sequence is TGTGCCAGCAGCGTAGGAGCGGGAGGGAACACAGATACGCAGTATTTT. It translates to CASSVGAGGNTDTQYF.

The chain links TRBV7-3 to TRBJ1-1; D gene ambiguous. Germline V gene lookup returns CDR1 SGHTA and CDR2 FQGTGA. V was clipped by 4 bases and J by 6 bases, with 15 bases between them. The CDR3 is 14 residues long. CDR3 coding DNA: TGTGCCAGCAGCTCATCGGGAGCCGGACCTGAAGCTTTCTTT. It specifies CASSSSGAGPEAFF.

This chain joins TRBV29-1 and TRBJ2-1, with D unresolved. This CDR3 region has 12 residues. The germline CDR1 and CDR2 sequences are SQVTM and ANQGSEA. The V end lost 6 bases, the J end lost 4 bases, and 10 bases lay between the germline ends. CDR3 DNA sequence: TGCAGCGTCAGTAGTGGGTACAATGAGCAGTTCTTC. Translation: CSVSSGYNEQFF.

V and J are TRBV4-1 and TRBJ1-4; D is possibly TRBD1 (5 bases). Trimming removed 4 bases from V and 7 bases from J, with 16 bases in between. Germline lookup yields CDR1 MGHRA and CDR2 YSYEKL. CDR3 length: 15 amino acids. CDR3 sequence (DNA): TGCGCCAGCAGCCTCGCGGGGCCCGTGGTTGAAAAACTGTTTTTT. It specifies CASSLAGPVVEKLFF.